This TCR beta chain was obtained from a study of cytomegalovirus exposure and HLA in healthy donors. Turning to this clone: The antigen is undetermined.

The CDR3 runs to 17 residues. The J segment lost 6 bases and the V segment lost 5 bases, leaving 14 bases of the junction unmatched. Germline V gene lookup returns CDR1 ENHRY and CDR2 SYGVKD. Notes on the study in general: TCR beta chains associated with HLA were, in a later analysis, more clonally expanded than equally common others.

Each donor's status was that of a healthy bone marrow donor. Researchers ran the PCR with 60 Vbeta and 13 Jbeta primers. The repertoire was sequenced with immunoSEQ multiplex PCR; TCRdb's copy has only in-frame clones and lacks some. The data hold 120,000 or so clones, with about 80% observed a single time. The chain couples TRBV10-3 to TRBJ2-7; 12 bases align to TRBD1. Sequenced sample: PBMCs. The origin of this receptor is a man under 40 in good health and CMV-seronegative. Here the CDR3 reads CAISLTSPGQGACEQYF. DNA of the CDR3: TGTGCCATCAGTCTGACCTCTCCGGGACAGGGGGCGTGCGAGCAGTACTTC.